The clone carrying this TCR beta chain was found many times. Antigen specificity is unknown. TCRdb ran MiXCR on the 5' RACE reads and lists one entry per CDR3 protein. Counted here are around 310,000 distinct CDR3 sequences, around 4% occurring once; the ten biggest clones make up 23%. V was trimmed by 6 bases and J by 4 bases, leaving 18 bases between them. The CDR3 extends over 14 amino acids. CDR1 is DFQATT, CDR2 SNEGSKA, per germline (reference sequence). This specimen belongs to a study of T cells after yellow fever vaccination. Study-wide results and limits: Peaking on day 5 versus 15, the secondary response was faster but weaker.

The TCR sequence derives from a man aged 18 to 30 who received the YFV17D yellow fever vaccine. This chain uses TRBV20-1 with TRBJ1-1; D gene uncertain. This specimen was PBMCs, taken on the day of the yellow fever booster vaccination. This CDR3 reads CSAIASGFGTEAFF. In DNA, the CDR3 is TGCAGTGCAATAGCCTCGGGGTTCGGCACTGAAGCTTTCTTT.